This TCR beta chain was captured in a study of T cells in Graves' hyperthyroidism and ophthalmopathy. Amplification targeted TCR beta CDR3 regions from RNA transcripts. With the HTBI primer set, the TCR CDR3 went through a first round of RT-PCR. In TCRdb, the multiplex PCR reads were re-called with MiXCR into one record per CDR3 protein. The table records fewer than 600,000 distinct CDR3 sequences, about 14% of them present only once. This clonotype was found a few times. Sequences were obtained from blood. This receptor was taken from a woman aged 40 to 50 with Graves' hyperthyroidism.

The CDR3 sequence is CASSQEALTYEQYF. In nucleotides, the CDR3 is TGCGCCAGCAGCCAAGAAGCCTTGACCTACGAGCAGTACTTC. The chain recombines TRBV4-1 with TRBJ2-7; D is undetermined. CDR3 length equals 14 residues. Trimming took 0 bases from V and 2 from J, leaving 8 bases between them. Germline V CDR1 and CDR2: MGHRA, YSYEKL.